This T cell receptor beta chain was documented in a study of blood T cell repertoires in COVID-19 (dated by TCRdb to the early 2020s). For context, the study as a whole: Collaborator samples came from the United States, Italy and Spain and covered acute and convalescent phases of COVID-19. Deeply sampled blood TCRbeta repertoires from subjects exposed to, actively infected with, or recovered from COVID-19 were included in the dataset. The samples were drawn from the first 160 participants of the ongoing ImmuneRACE study and from about 1,200 subjects provided by 6 global collaborators. The sample metadata nearly always contained a de-identified subject ID, COVID-19 status, age in years and sex. HLA class I and class II types, where available, came from metadata supplied by the sample provider rather than from assay-based typing. A freely available public database, intended as a resource for researchers studying the immune response to SARS-CoV-2, is where the repertoires were released. The prospective study material was composed of cDNA or gDNA derived from T cells, B-cell-depleted T cells, or PBMCs. Results the study describes overall, beyond this receptor: The quantity of clinical and demographic metadata differed by source and by participant and was supplied without curation.

The CDR3 measures 14 amino acids from cysteine to phenylalanine. The retained sequence is limited to the CDR3, 42 bases, with the frame set at the first base. The CDR1 and CDR2 encoded by the germline V gene are MNHEY and SVGAGI. The germline ends are 12 bases apart after V is trimmed by 4 bases and J by 2 bases. In regard to this clone: It lacks a known antigen. No qualities accompany the bases; no much larger clone lies one base away.

The immunoSEQ Assay, a bias-controlled multiplex PCR, was used to amplify TCRbeta CDR3 regions from genomic DNA. Per the original workflow: Within the assay, amplification of reference gene primers was used to estimate how many nucleated cells each sample contained. To quantify the absolute abundance of each unique TCRbeta CDR3 rearrangement, sequence reads were collapsed and filtered. Productive Simpson clonality was computed per sample as the square root of Simpson's diversity index over productive rearrangements. TCRdb's version of the immuneACCESS table is confined to in-frame rearrangements and falls short of the full clone set. An unresolved V gene accounts for under half of the shortfall where checked; the remainder is of unknown origin. V and J calls plus clone size are reproduced from that table; the DNA served to infer D and trimming. A total of about 500,000 clones appear in this sample, roughly 90% of them only once. The top ten hold 0.7% of the sample.

Participants in the prospective study were enrolled through a virtual design, were aged about 18 to 100 years, and lived in roughly 24 United States geographic areas. To assign participants to cohorts, the prospective study relied on clinical history that participants themselves reported in a screening survey and a study questionnaire. For ImmuneRACE Cohort 3, a participant was defined as recovered based on two consecutive negative NP/OP PCR tests, clearance by a healthcare professional, or resolution of symptoms. In the prospective study, whole blood, serum and a nasopharyngeal or oropharyngeal swab were collected from each participant by mobile phlebotomists. Over a roughly 2-month period, participants in the prospective study had the option of providing additional blood draws and questionnaires. Prospective study blood samples were shipped either frozen or at room temperature before DNA extraction.

Sequencing input: PBMCs or T cells enriched from blood (not recorded which). The sequence was obtained from a woman in her late teens or twenties who had recovered from COVID-19. The V and J segments used are TRBV6-5 and TRBJ2-7; matching of 6 bases hints at TRBD1 as the D gene. Here the CDR3 is given as CASSSDRTPYEQYF. Here is the DNA: TGTGCCAGCAGTTCCGACAGGACCCCCTACGAGCAGTACTTC.